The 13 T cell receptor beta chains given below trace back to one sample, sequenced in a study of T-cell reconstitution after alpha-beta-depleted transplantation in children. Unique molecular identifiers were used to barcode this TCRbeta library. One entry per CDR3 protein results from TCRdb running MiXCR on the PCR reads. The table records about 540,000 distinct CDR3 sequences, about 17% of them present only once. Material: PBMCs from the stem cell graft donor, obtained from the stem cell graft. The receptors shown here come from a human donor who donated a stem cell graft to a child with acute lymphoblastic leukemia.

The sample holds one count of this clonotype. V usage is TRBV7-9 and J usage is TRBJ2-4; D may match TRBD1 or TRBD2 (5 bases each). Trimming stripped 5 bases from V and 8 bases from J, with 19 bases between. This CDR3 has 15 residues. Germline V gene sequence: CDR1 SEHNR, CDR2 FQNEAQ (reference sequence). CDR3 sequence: CASSLAYGASDIQYF. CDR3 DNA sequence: TGTGCCAGCAGCCTCGCGTACGGGGCCAGCGACATTCAGTACTTC.

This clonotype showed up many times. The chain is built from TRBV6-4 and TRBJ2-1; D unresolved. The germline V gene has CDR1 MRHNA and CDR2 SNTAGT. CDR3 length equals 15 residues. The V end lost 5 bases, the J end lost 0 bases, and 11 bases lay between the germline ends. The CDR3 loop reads CASSPTASSYNEQFF. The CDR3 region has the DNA TGTGCCAGCAGTCCCACAGCCTCCTCCTACAATGAGCAGTTCTTC.

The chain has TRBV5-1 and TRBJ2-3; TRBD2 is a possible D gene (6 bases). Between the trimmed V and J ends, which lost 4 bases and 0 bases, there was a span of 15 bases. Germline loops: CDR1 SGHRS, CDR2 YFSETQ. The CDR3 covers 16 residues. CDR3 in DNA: TGCGCCAGCAGCGGAGGGACGGCCGCTAGCACAGATACGCAGTATTTT. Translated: CASSGGTAASTDTQYF.

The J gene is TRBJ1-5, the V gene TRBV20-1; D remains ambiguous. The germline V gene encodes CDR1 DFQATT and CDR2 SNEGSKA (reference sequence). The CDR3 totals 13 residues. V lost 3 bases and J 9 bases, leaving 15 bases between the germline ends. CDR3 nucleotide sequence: TGCAGTGCTAGGTTGGCTCCCTCCCGGCCCCAGCATTTT. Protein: CSARLAPSRPQHF.

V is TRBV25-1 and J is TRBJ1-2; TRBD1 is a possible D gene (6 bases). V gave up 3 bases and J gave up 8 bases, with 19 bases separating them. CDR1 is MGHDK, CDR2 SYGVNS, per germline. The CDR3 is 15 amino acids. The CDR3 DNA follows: TGTGCCAGCAGTGACCCGGGACACTTGCAGGAAGGCTACACCTTC. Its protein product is CASSDPGHLQEGYTF.

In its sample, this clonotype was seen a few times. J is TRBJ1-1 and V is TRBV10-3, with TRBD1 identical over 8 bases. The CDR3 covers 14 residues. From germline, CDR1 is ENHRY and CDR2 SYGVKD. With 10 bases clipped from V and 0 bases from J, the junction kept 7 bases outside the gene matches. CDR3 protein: CATARTGLNTEAFF. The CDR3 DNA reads TGTGCCACGGCTAGGACAGGGTTGAACACTGAAGCTTTCTTT.

The CDR3 reads CASSSGGPQHF. The CDR3 DNA follows: TGTGCCAGCAGTTCGGGAGGGCCCCAGCATTTT. V is TRBV12-3 or TRBV12-4 and J is TRBJ1-5; D not resolved. Trimming shortened V by 4 bases and J by 9 bases, and 7 bases separated the two germline ends. The CDR3 loop spans 11 amino acids.

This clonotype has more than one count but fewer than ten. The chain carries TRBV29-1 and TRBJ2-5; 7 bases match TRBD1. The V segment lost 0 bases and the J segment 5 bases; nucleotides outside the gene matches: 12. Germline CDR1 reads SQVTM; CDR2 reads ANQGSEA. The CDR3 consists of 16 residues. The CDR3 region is CSVEDGQQGSGETQYF. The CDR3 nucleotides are TGCAGCGTTGAAGATGGGCAACAGGGGAGTGGGGAGACCCAGTACTTC.

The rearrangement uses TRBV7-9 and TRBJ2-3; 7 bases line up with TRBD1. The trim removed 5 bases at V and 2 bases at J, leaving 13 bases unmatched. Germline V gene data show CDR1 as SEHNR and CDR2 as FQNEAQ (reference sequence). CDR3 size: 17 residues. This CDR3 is CASSVSGQSAFTDTQYF. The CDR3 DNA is TGTGCCAGCAGCGTCTCGGGACAGTCGGCCTTCACAGATACGCAGTATTTT.

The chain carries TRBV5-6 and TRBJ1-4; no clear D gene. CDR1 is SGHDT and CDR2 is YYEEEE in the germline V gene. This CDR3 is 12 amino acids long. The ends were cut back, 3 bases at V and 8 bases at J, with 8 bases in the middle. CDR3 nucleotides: TGTGCCAGCAGCTCCCGAGGGGAAAAACTGTTTTTT. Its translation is CASSSRGEKLFF.

The CDR3 is CASSFRDGSDTQYF. The CDR3 DNA reads TGTGCCAGCAGCTTCCGGGACGGTTCAGATACGCAGTATTTT. The chain carries TRBV7-8 and TRBJ2-3; D possibly matches TRBD1 or TRBD2 (5 bases each). The CDR3 runs 14 residues. The germline gives CDR1 SGHVS, CDR2 FQNEAQ. V dropped 3 bases and J dropped 4 bases, with 11 bases sitting between them.

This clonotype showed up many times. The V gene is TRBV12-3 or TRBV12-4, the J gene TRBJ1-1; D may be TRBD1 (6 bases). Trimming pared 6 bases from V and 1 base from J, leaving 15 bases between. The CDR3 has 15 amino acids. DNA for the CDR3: TGTGCCAGCAGCCCATCCGGACAGTCGAACACTGAAGCTTTCTTT. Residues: CASSPSGQSNTEAFF.

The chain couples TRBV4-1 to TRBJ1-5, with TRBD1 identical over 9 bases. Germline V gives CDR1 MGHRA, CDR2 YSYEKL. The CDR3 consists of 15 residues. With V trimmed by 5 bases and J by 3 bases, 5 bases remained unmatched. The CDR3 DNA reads TGCGCCAGCAGCTACGACAGGGGGATCAATCAGCCCCAGCATTTT. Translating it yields CASSYDRGINQPQHF.